This T cell receptor beta chain was identified during a study of shared clonotypes between healthy human individuals. Points on this clone: Its antigen is still unknown.

Participating donors were healthy, HIV-negative adults free of recent acute infections or vaccinations. Germline V gene sequence: CDR1 SGHNT, CDR2 YYREEE (reference sequence). The CDR3 spans 18 residues. The ends lost 1 base at V and 6 bases at J; junction bases unmatched: 13. Study findings and constraints: Sequencing depth was expected to influence donor clonotype sharing.

The test was conducted at deep level. Several immunoSEQ 96-well plates shared each subset's DNA, each plate a replicate. Clones were sequenced by immunoSEQ multiplex PCR, and TCRdb holds only the in-frame ones, with some missing. The data show roughly 490,000 clones, over 65% seen once. The sequenced material came from PBMCs. The clonotype comes from a woman aged 40 to 50 in good health. Some clones in this sample may be carry-over from other donors' samples. The V call is TRBV5-4, the J call TRBJ2-2, with 9 bases that match TRBD1. CDR3 amino acids: CASSLPRTGAGGSGELFF. CDR3 nucleotide sequence: TGTGCCAGCAGCTTGCCCAGGACAGGGGCCGGGGGGTCCGGGGAGCTGTTTTTT.